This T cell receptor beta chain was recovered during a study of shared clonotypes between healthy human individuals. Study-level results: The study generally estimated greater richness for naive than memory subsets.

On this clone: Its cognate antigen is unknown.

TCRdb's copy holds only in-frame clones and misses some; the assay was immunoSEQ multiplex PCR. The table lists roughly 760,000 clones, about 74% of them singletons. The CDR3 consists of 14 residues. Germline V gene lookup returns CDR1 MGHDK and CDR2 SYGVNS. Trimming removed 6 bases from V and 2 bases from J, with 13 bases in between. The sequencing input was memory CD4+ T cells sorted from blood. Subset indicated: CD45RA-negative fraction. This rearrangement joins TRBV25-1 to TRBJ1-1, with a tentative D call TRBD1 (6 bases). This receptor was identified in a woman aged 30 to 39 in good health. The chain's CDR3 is CASSQTGRNTEAFF. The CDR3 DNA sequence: TGTGCCAGCAGCCAGACAGGACGAAACACTGAAGCTTTCTTT. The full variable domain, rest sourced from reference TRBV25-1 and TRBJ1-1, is EADIYQTPRYLVIGTGKKITLECSQTMGHDKMYWYQQDPGMELHLIHYSYGVNSTEKGDLSSESTVSRIRTEHFPLTLESARPSHTSQYLCASSQTGRNTEAFFGQGTRLTVV.